This TCR beta chain originates from a study of T-cell reconstitution after alpha-beta-depleted transplantation in children. Preparation of the TCRbeta library used unique molecular identifiers. One entry per CDR3 protein, called by TCRdb with MiXCR from the PCR reads. The table shows tens of thousands of distinct CDR3 sequences, with 9.2% occurring only once. This clonotype was counted many times. As yet, its antigen is unknown. Study-level results: From newly produced T cells came most of the T-cell counts and diversity one year after transplant. At around two months after transplant, the alpha-beta T cells were reportedly derived from several hundred expanded clones that came from non-depleted graft cells. For some patients, TCRbeta diversity was high at day 60 because of recipient T cells and thymic progenitors that survived.

Sample: PBMCs, mostly from graft donor cells, taken 60 days after TCRalphabeta/CD19-depleted stem cell transplant. This clonotype originated in a male patient between 2 and 9 years old who had a stem cell transplant for chronic granulomatous disease, so the T cells may come from the graft donor.

This chain's CDR3 is CASSFATGAGGEKLFF. The DNA for the CDR3 is TGTGCCAGCAGTTTTGCCACAGGGGCGGGAGGAGAAAAACTGTTTTTT. The rearrangement links TRBV27 to TRBJ1-4; 7 nucleotides agree with TRBD1. The CDR3 runs to 16 residues. V lost 3 bases, J lost 8 bases, and 12 bases stayed unmatched. From germline, CDR1 is MNHEY and CDR2 SMNVEV (reference sequence).